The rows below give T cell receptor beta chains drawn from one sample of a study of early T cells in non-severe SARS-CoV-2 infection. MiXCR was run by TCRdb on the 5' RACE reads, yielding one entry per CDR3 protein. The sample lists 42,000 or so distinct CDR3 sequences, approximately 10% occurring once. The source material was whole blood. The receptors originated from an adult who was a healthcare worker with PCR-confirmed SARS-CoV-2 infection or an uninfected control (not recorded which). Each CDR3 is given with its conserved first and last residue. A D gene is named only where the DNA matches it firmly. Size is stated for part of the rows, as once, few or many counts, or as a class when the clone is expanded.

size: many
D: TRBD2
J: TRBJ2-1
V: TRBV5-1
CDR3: CASSTTSGIYNEQFF
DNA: TGCGCCAGCAGCACAACTAGCGGGATTTACAATGAGCAGTTCTTC

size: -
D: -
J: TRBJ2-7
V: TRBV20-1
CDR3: CSARRAQSPHEQYF
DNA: TGCAGTGCGCGGAGAGCCCAGAGCCCCCACGAGCAGTACTTC

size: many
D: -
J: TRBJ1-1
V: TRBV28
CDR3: CASSLVRRRNTEAFF
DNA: TGTGCCAGCAGTTTGGTTAGGCGCAGGAACACTGAAGCTTTCTTT

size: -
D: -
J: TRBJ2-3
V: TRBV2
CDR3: CASSGGMTDTQYF
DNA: TGTGCCAGCAGTGGCGGTATGACTGATACGCAGTATTTT

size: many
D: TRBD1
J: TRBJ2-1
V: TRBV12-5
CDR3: CASDPGTGFYEQFF
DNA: TGTGCTAGTGACCCAGGGACAGGGTTCTATGAGCAGTTCTTC

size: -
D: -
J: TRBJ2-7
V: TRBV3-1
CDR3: CASSPVVGEQYF
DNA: TGTGCCAGCAGCCCCGTGGTGGGCGAGCAGTACTTC

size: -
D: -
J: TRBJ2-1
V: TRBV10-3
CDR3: CAISEGHVEFIQFF
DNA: TGTGCCATCAGTGAGGGACACGTAGAGTTCATCCAGTTCTTC

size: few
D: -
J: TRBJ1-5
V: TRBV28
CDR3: CASSYPLGRQPQHF
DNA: TGTGCCAGCAGTTACCCGTTGGGTAGACAGCCCCAGCATTTT

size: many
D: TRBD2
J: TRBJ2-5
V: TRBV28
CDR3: CASSTLDSGKETQYF
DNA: TGTGCCAGCAGTACCCTCGACAGCGGGAAAGAGACCCAGTACTTC

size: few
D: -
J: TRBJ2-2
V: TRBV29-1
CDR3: CSVSPLRLDAGELFF
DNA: TGCAGCGTTTCTCCCCTGAGACTTGACGCCGGGGAGCTGTTTTTT

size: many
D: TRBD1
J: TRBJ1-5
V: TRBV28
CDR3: CASSFTGGNQPQHF
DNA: TGTGCCAGCAGTTTCACAGGGGGCAATCAGCCCCAGCATTTT

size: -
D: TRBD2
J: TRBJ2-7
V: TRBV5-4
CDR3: CASSKGRESSYEQYF
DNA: TGTGCCAGCTCGAAGGGGCGGGAGAGCTCCTACGAGCAGTACTTC

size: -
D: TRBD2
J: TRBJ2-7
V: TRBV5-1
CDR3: CASTGELAGGEQYF
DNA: TGCGCCAGCACGGGGGAACTAGCGGGAGGTGAGCAGTACTTC

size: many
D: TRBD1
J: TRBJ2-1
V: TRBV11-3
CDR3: CASSLGQGSYNEQFF
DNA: TGTGCCAGCAGCTTGGGACAGGGATCCTACAATGAGCAGTTCTTC

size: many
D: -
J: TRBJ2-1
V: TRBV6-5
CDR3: CASIKQGYNEQFF
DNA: TGTGCCAGCATTAAACAGGGATACAATGAGCAGTTCTTC

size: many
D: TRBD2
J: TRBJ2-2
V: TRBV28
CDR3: CASILAGGGELFF
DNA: TGTGCCAGCATACTAGCGGGAGGCGGGGAGCTGTTTTTT

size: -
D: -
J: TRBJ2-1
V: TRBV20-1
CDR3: CSARPPSAPQFF
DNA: TGCAGTGCTAGACCGCCCTCAGCCCCGCAGTTCTTC

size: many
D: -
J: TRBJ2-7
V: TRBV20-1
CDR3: CSARGPGRGYEQYF
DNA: TGCAGTGCTAGAGGCCCAGGGAGAGGCTACGAGCAGTACTTC

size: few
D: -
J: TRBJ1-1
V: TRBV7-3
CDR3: CASSLEKNTEAFF
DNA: TGTGCCAGCAGCTTAGAGAAGAACACTGAAGCTTTCTTT

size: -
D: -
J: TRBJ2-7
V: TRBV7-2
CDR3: CASRLSGSSYEQYF
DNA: TGTGCCAGCAGGTTGAGCGGCAGCTCCTACGAGCAGTACTTC

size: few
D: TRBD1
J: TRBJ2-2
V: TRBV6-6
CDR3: CASSWQGATGELFF
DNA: TGTGCCAGCAGTTGGCAGGGGGCGACCGGGGAGCTGTTTTTT

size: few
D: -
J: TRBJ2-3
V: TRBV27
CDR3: CASSSTPITDTQYF
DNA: TGTGCCAGCAGTTCCACCCCGATCACAGATACGCAGTATTTT

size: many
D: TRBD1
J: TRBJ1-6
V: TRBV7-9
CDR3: CASSPTGQGARSPLHF
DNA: TGTGCCAGCAGCCCCACGGGACAGGGGGCGAGATCACCCCTCCACTTT

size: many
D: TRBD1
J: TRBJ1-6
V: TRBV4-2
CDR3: CASSLDRGPVNSPLHF
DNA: TGTGCCAGCAGCCTTGACAGGGGGCCCGTTAATTCACCCCTCCACTTT

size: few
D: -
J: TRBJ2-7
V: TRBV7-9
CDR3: CASSLSGALSYEQYF
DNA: TGTGCCAGCAGCCTGTCGGGGGCTTTATCCTACGAGCAGTACTTC

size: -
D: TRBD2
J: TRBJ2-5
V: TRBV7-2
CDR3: CASSLGFSGGQETQYF
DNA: TGTGCCAGCAGCTTAGGTTTTAGCGGGGGACAAGAGACCCAGTACTTC

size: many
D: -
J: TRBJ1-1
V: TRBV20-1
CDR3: CSATPGVAEAFF
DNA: TGCAGTGCCACCCCGGGGGTCGCTGAAGCTTTCTTT

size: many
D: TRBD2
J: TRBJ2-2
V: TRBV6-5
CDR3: CASSRTSGSTGELFF
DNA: TGTGCCAGCAGTAGGACTAGCGGGAGCACCGGGGAGCTGTTTTTT

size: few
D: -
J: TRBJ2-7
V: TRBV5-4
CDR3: CASSLAITYEQYF
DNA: TGTGCCAGCAGCTTGGCGATAACCTACGAGCAGTACTTC

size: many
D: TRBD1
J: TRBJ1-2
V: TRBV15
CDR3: CATSRDGTGAHYGYTF
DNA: TGTGCCACCAGCAGAGATGGGACAGGGGCTCACTATGGCTACACCTTC

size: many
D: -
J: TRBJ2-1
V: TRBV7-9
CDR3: CASSLGSGSYNEQFF
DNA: TGTGCCAGCAGCTTAGGATCGGGATCCTACAATGAGCAGTTCTTC